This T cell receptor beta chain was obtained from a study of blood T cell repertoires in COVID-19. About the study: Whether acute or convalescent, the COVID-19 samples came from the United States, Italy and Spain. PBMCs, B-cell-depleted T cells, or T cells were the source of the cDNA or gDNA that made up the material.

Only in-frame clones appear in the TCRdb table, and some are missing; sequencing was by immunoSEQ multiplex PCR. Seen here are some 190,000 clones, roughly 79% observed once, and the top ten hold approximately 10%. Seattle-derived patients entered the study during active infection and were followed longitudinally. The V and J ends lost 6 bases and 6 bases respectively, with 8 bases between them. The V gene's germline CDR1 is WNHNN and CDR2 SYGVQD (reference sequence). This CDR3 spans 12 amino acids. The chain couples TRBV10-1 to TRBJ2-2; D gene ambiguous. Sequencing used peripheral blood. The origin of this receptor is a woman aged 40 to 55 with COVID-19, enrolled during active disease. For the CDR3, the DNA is TGCGCCAGCAGCCCAGTTCCCGGGGAGCTGTTTTTT. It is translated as CASSPVPGELFF.